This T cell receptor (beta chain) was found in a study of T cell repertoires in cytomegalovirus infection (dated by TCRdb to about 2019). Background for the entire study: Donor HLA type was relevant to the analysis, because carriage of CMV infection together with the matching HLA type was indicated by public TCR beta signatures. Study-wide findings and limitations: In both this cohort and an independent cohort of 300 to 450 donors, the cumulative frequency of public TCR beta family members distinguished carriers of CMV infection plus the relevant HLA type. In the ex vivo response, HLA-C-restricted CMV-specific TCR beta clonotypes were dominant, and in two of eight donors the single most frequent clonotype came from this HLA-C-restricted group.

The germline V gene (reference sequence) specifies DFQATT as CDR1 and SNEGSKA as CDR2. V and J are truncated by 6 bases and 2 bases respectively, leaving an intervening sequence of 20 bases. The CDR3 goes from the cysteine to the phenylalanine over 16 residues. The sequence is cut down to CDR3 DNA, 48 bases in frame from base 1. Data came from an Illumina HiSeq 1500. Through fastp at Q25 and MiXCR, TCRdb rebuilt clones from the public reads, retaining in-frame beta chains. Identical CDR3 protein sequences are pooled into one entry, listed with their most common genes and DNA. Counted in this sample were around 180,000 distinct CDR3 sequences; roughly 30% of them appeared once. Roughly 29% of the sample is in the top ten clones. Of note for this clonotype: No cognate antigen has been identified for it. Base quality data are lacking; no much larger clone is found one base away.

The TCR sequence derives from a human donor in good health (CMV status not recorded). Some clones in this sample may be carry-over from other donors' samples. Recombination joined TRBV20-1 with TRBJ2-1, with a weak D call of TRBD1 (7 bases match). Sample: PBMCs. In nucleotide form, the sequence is TGCAGTGCCTACCGGGCCGGGGGACAGCCCTACAATGAGCAGTTCTTC. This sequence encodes CSAYRAGGQPYNEQFF.